These T cell receptor beta chains were read from a single sample in a study of memory CD4+ T cells and cytomegalovirus serostatus. TCRdb's table, derived via immunoSEQ multiplex PCR, lists solely in-frame clones and lacks some. The table shows roughly 54,000 clones, with roughly 72% occurring only once. Material: memory CD4+ T cells from blood. The receptors were sampled from an adult in good health and CMV-seronegative. CDR3s leave out the opening cysteine and the closing phenylalanine or tryptophan.

CDR3 protein,J gene,V gene
ASSYDIGSLGYT,TRBJ1-2,TRBV28
ASSQSIRNSPLH,TRBJ1-6,TRBV16
ASSEGPPGGEQF,TRBJ2-1,TRBV6-1
ASSATGGNTEAF,TRBJ1-1,TRBV5-1
SVQGGQGVISYEQY,TRBJ2-7,TRBV29-1
ATSRDLVSHEQF,TRBJ2-1,TRBV15
ARSQLEGAHNEQF,TRBJ2-1,TRBV5-3
ASQAPQY,TRBJ2-3,TRBV2
SVEDQGPRSGYT,TRBJ1-2,TRBV29-1
ASSLQASYEQY,TRBJ2-7,TRBV11-2
ASSLGVTDTQY,TRBJ2-3,TRBV27
SVTEGTDTQY,TRBJ2-3,TRBV29-1
ASSQGRVGEQY,TRBJ2-7,TRBV6-5
ASSLEGTGEAF,TRBJ1-1,TRBV7-2
AISEDNTEAF,TRBJ1-1,TRBV10-3
ASTEGQYKNYGYT,TRBJ1-2,TRBV21-1
ASSSTSGGANEQF,TRBJ2-1,TRBV5-1
AWNERDRAGYEQY,TRBJ2-7,TRBV30
ASSQGAASNSPLH,TRBJ1-6,TRBV4-2
ASRSYTSTDTQY,TRBJ2-3,TRBV27